This TCR beta chain was observed in a study of CD8 T cells in ankylosing spondylitis. Scientists made TCR beta libraries using quantitative 5'-RACE with molecular barcodes. TCRdb analysed the 5' RACE reads with MiXCR anew, one entry per CDR3 protein. The table records some 140,000 distinct CDR3 sequences, roughly an eighth of them present only once. Regarding this clonotype: The antigen is undetermined.

Study-wide results and limits: One TCR beta motif, made up of several highly homologous variants, appeared characteristic of ankylosing spondylitis blood. Earlier authors reported some of these motif variants in reactive arthritis synovial fluid and blood.

Trimming cost V 4 bases and J 3 bases; bases outside gene matches: 4. Germline values: CDR1 DFQATT, CDR2 SNEGSKA (reference sequence). The CDR3 runs to 13 residues. The TCR was taken from a female donor with ankylosing spondylitis or in good health (not recorded which). The V call is TRBV20-1, the J call TRBJ2-3; 7 bases are a match to TRBD1. The sample was blood, either unsorted or a sorted T cell fraction (not recorded which). The CDR3 is CSAKGQATDTQYF. For the CDR3, the DNA is TGCAGTGCTAAAGGACAGGCGACAGATACGCAGTATTTT.